Ten or more counts support the clone carrying this TCR beta chain. No antigen is known for it. Unique molecular identifiers were incorporated during preparation of the TCRbeta library. Each CDR3 protein gets one entry after TCRdb re-called the PCR reads with MiXCR. The sample includes around 200,000 distinct CDR3 sequences, approximately 10% of them seen just once. CDR1 SGHTA and CDR2 FQGNSA come from the germline V gene. This CDR3 is built from 13 residues. Trimming removed 1 base at V and 6 bases at J, with 10 bases between. The data were obtained in a study of T-cell reconstitution after alpha-beta-depleted transplantation in children. Study observations and caveats: After transplant, at about two months, alpha-beta T cells were reportedly derived from several hundred expanded graft clones. Fresh T-cell production supplied most of the T-cell counts and diversity seen one year after transplant. Some patients owed their high day-60 TCRbeta diversity to surviving recipient T cells and thymic progenitors.

The chain employs TRBV7-2 and TRBJ2-7; D gene uncertain. The clonotype originates from a child under three years old with acute myeloid leukemia, due to receive a stem cell transplant. The sequencing here drew on PBMCs, taken before TCRalphabeta/CD19-depleted stem cell transplant. The CDR3, as DNA: TGTGCCAGCAGCTTAGTGCACCGCGGCGAGCAGTACTTC. This sequence encodes CASSLVHRGEQYF.